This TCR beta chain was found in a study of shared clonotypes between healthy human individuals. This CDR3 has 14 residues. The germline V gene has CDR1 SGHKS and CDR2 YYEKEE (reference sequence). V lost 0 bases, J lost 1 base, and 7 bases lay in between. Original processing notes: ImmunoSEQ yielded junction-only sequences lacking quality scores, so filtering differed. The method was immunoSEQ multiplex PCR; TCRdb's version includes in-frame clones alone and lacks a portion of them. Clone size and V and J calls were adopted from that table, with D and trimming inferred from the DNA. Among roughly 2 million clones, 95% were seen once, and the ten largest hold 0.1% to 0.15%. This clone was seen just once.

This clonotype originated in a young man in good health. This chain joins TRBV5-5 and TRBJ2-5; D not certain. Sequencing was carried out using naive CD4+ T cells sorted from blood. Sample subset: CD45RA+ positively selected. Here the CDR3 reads CASSLGRPQETQYF. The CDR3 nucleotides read TGTGCCAGCAGCTTGGGACGGCCCCAAGAGACCCAGTACTTC.